The entry that follows covers one T cell receptor (beta chain) sequence. Its specificity is unknown. This entry is derived from a study of a mutant IDH1 vaccine in newly diagnosed glioma. Germline V lookup: CDR1 LNHNV, CDR2 YYDKDF (reference sequence). Germline trimming cut 3 bases from V and 8 bases from J; bases unmatched to any gene: 6. The CDR3 totals 13 residues. Time point described: week 11, during vaccination. Doses of 300 ug of mutant IDH1 20-mer peptide were given with topical imiquimod. Using immunoSEQ multiplex PCR, the repertoire was profiled, and TCRdb retains in-frame clones only, with some absent. The data show under 150,000 clones, with roughly 78% seen just once and under 7% held by the top ten.

Sample: PBMCs, taken from a glioma patient whose treatment included an IDH1 peptide vaccine. This TCR came from a man aged 35-49 years with glioma. The rearrangement links TRBV15 to TRBJ1-2, with TRBD1 identical over 7 bases. The CDR3 coding sequence is TGTGCCACCAGCAGTTTACGGACAGGCGGCTACACCTTC. Translation gives CATSSLRTGGYTF.